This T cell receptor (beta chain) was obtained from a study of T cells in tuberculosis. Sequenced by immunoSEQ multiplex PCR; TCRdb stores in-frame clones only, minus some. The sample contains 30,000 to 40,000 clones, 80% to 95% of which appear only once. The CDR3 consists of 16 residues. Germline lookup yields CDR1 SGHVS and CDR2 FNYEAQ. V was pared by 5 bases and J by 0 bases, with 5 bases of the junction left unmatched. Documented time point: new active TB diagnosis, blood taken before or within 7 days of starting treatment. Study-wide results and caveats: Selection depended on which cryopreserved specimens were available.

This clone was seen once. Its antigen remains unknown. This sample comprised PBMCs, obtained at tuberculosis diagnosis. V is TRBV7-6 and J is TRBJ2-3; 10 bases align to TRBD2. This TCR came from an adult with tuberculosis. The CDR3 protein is CASSPQTSGSTDTQYF. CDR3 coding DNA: TGTGCCAGCAGCCCCCAGACTAGCGGGAGCACAGATACGCAGTATTTT.